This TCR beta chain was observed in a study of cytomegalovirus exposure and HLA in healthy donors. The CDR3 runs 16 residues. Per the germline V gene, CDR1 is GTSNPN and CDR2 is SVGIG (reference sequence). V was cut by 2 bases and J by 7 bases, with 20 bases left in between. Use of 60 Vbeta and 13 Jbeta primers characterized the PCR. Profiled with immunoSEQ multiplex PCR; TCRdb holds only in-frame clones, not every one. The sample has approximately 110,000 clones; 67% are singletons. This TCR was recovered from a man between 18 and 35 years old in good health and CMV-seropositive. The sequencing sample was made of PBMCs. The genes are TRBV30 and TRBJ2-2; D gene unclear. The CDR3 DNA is TGTGCCTGGAGTCAGGTCAAAACAATGGGTGTCGGGGAGCTGTTTTTT. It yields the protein CAWSQVKTMGVGELFF. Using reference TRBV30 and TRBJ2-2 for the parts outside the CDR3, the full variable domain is SQTIHQWPATLVQPVGSPLSLECTVEGTSNPNLYWYRQAAGRGLQLLFYSVGIGQISSEVPQNLSASRPQDRQFILSSKKLLLSDSGFYLCAWSQVKTMGVGELFFGEGSRLTVL.